This is a list of T cell receptor beta chains from one sample in a study of blood T cell repertoires in COVID-19. Sequencing used immunoSEQ multiplex PCR; TCRdb keeps in-frame clones, though not all of them. The sample lists about 300,000 clones; 85% to 90% were seen once. Sequenced input: peripheral blood. These receptor sequences come from a man in his 70s with acute or convalescent COVID-19. Each CDR3 is given with its conserved first and last residue. Each record gives: V gene, J gene, CDR3 protein.

>TRBV7-9|TRBJ1-6
CASSLGAEIFSPLHF
>TRBV7-2|TRBJ2-7
CASSHGTDYEQYF
>TRBV19|TRBJ1-6
CASSLRTGGYNSPLHF
>TRBV19|TRBJ2-3
CASSMGGYTQYF
>TRBV4-1|TRBJ1-1
CASSRRQLENTEAFF
>TRBV11-1|TRBJ1-2
CASSLRTGRGYTF
>TRBV15|TRBJ2-3
CATSRHLSGDTQYF
>TRBV30|TRBJ1-5
CAWRLRTGPQPQHF
>TRBV4-3|TRBJ2-1
CASSRAGQGYNEQFF
>TRBV4-2|TRBJ2-3
CASSQATAGYTDTQYF
>TRBV19|TRBJ2-5
CASSIDRETQYF
>TRBV6-4|TRBJ2-1
CASSRQGSSYNEQFF
>TRBV6-2/TRBV6-3|TRBJ1-2
CASSYDEMGGYTF
>TRBV4-2|TRBJ1-4
CASSHELEKLFF
>TRBV3-1/TRBV3-2|TRBJ1-3
CASSPLRGNTIYF
>TRBV5-1|TRBJ2-7
CASSFGTAAYEQYF
>TRBV5-5|TRBJ2-7
CASNREGPYEQYF